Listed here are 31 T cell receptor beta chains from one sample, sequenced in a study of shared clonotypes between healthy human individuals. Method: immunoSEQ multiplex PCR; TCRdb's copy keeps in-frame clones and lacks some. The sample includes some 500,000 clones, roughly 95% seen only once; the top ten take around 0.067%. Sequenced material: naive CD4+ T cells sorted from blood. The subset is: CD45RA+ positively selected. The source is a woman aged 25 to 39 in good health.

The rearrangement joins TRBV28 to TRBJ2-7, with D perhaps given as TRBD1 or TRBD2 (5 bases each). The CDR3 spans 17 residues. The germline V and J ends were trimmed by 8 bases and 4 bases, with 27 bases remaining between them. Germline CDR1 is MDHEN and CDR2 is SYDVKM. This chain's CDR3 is CASSPPGGTENRYEQYF. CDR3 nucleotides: TGTGCCAGCTCCCCCCCTGGGGGAACAGAAAACCGTTACGAGCAGTACTTC.

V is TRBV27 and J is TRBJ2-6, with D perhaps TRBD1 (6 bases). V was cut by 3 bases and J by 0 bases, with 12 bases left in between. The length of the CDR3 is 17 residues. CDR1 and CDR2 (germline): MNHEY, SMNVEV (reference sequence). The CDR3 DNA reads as TGTGCCAGCAGTTTCAGGGGCGGGCTCTCTGGGGCCAACGTCCTGACTTTC. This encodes CASSFRGGLSGANVLTF.

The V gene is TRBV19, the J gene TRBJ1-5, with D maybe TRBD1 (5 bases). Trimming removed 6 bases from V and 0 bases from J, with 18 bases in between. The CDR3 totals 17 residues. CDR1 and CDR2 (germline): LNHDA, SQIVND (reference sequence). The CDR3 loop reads CASRAPGRTYSNQPQHF. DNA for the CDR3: TGTGCCAGTAGAGCTCCGGGACGGACCTATAGCAATCAGCCCCAGCATTTT.

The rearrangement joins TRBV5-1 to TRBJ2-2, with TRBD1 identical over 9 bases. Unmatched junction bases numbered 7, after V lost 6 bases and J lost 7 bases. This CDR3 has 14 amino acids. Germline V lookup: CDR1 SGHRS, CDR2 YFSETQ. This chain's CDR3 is CASTVQGAGGELFF. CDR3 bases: TGCGCCAGCACGGTACAGGGGGCTGGCGGGGAGCTGTTTTTT.

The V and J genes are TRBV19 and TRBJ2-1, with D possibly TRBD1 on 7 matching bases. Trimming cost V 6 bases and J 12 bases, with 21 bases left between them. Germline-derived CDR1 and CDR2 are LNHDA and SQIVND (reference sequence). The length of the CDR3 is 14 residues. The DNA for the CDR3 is TGTGCCAGTAGGCCCGACAGGGCGGGACGTGGGCAGTTCTTC. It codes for CASRPDRAGRGQFF. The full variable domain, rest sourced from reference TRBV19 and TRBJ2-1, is DGGITQSPKYLFRKEGQNVTLSCEQNLNHDAMYWYRQDPGQGLRLIYYSQIVNDFQKGDIAEGYSVSREKKESFPLTVTSAQKNPTAFYLCASRPDRAGRGQFFGPGTRLTVL.

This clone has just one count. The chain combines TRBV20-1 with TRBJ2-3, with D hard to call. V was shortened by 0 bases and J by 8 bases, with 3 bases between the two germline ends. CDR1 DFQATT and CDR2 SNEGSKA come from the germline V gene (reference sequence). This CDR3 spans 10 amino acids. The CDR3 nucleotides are TGCAGTGCTAGAGATCGTACGCAGTATTTT. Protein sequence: CSARDRTQYF.

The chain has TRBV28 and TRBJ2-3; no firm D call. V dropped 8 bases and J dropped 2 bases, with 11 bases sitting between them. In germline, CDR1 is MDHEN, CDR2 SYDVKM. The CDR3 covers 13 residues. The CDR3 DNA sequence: TGTGCCAGCGATCGCGCCCACACAGATACGCAGTATTTT. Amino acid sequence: CASDRAHTDTQYF.

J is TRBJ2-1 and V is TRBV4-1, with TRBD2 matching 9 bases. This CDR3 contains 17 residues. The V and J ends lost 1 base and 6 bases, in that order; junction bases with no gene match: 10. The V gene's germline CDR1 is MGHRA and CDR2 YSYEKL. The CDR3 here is CASSQAYRGRGPNEQFF. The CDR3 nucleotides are TGCGCCAGCAGCCAAGCCTATCGCGGGAGGGGGCCCAATGAGCAGTTCTTC.

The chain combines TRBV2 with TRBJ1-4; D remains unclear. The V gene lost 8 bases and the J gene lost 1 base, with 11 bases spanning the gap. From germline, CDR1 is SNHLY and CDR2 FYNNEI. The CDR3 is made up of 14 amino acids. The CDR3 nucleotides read TGTGCCAGCGGGGTAGTTGTAACTAATGAAAAACTGTTTTTT. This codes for CASGVVVTNEKLFF.

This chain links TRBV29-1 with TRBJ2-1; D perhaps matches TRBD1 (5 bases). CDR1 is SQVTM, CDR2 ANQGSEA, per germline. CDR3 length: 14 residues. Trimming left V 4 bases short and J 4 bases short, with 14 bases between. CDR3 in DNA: TGCAGCGTTGGAGTAGAGACAGTATACAATGAGCAGTTCTTC. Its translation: CSVGVETVYNEQFF.

The CDR3 coding sequence is TGCGCCAGCACCCCAACAGGGTTGGATCAGCCCCAGCATTTT. Its protein product is CASTPTGLDQPQHF. The J gene is TRBJ1-5, the V gene TRBV5-1, with D possibly being TRBD1 (6 bases). CDR3 length: 14 residues. Trimming shortened V by 6 bases and J by 5 bases, and 15 bases separated the two germline ends. Germline assignment: CDR1 SGHRS and CDR2 YFSETQ.

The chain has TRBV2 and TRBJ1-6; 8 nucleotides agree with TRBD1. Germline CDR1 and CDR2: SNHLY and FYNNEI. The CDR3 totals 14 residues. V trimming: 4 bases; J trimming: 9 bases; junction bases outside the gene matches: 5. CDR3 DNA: TGTGCCAGCAGTGGCACAGGGGGATTTTCACCCCTCCACTTT. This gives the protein CASSGTGGFSPLHF. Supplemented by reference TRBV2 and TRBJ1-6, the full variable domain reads EPEVTQTPSHQVTQMGQEVILRCVPISNHLYFYWYRQILGQKVEFLVSFYNNEISEKSEIFDDQFSVERPDGSNFTLKIRSTKLEDSAMYFCASSGTGGFSPLHFGNGTRLTVT.

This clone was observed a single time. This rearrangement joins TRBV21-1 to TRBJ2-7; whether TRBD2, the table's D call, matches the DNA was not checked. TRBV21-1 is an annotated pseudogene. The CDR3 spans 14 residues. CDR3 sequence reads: CASSKGTASYEQYF. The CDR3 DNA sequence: TGTGCCAGCAGCAAAGGGACTGCCAGTTACGAGCAGTACTTC.

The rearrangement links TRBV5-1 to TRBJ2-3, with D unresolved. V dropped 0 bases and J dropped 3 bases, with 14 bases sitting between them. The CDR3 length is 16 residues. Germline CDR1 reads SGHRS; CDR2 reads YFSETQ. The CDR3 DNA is TGCGCCAGCAGCTTGGAGGACGGGCAGCTAACAGATACGCAGTATTTT. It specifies CASSLEDGQLTDTQYF.

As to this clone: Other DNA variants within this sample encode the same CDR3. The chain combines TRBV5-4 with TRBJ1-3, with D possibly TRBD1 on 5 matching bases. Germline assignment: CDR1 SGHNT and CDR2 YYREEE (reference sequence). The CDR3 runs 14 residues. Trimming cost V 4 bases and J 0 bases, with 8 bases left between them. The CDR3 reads CASSLDSSGNTIYF. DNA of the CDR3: TGTGCCAGCAGCCTAGACAGCTCTGGAAACACCATATATTTT.

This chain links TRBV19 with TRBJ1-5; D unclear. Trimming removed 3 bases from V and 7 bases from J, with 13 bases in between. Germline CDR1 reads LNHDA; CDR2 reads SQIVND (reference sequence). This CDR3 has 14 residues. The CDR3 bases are TGTGCCAGTAGTATTAAGGGTTTTGAGCAGCCCCAGCATTTT. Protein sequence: CASSIKGFEQPQHF. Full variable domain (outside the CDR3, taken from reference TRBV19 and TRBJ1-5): DGGITQSPKYLFRKEGQNVTLSCEQNLNHDAMYWYRQDPGQGLRLIYYSQIVNDFQKGDIAEGYSVSREKKESFPLTVTSAQKNPTAFYLCASSIKGFEQPQHFGDGTRLSIL.

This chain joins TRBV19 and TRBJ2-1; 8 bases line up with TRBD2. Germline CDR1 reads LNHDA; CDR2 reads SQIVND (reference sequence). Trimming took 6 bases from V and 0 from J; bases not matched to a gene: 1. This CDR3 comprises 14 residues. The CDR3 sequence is CASRLADSYNEQFF. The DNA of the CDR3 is TGTGCCAGTAGACTAGCGGACTCCTACAATGAGCAGTTCTTC.

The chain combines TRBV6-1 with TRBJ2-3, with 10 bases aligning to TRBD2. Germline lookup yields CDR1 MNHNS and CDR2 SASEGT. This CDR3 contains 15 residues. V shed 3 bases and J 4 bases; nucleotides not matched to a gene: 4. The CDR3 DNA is TGTGCCAGCAGTGATAGCGGGAGGCGCGCAGATACGCAGTATTTT. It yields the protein CASSDSGRRADTQYF.

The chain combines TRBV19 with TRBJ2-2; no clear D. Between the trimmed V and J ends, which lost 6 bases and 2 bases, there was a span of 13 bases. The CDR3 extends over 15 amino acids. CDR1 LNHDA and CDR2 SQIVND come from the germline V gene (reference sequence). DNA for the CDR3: TGTGCCAGTAGCGACACGACCCATAACACCGGGGAGCTGTTTTTT. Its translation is CASSDTTHNTGELFF. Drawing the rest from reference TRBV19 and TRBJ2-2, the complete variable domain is DGGITQSPKYLFRKEGQNVTLSCEQNLNHDAMYWYRQDPGQGLRLIYYSQIVNDFQKGDIAEGYSVSREKKESFPLTVTSAQKNPTAFYLCASSDTTHNTGELFFGEGSRLTVL.

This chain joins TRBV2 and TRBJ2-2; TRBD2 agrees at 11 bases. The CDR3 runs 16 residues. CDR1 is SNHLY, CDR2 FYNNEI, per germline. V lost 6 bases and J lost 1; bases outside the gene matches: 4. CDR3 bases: TGTGCCAGCAGAGGACTAGCGGGTAGGAACACCGGGGAGCTGTTTTTT. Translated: CASRGLAGRNTGELFF.

CDR3 nucleotide sequence: TGTGCCAGCCAATTGGGGGCAGTGAACACCGGGGAGCTGTTTTTT. It encodes CASQLGAVNTGELFF. The rearrangement links TRBV28 to TRBJ2-2, with D possibly TRBD1 on 6 matching bases. The CDR3 sequence is 15 residues long. CDR1 is MDHEN, CDR2 SYDVKM, per germline. The ends were cut back, 8 bases at V and 1 base at J, with 14 bases in the middle.

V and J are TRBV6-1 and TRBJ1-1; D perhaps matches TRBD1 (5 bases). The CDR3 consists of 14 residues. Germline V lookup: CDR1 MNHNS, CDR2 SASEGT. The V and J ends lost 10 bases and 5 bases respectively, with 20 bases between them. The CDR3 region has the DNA TGTGCCACCACCAGACTAGACAGAGGAACTGAAGCTTTCTTT. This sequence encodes CATTRLDRGTEAFF.

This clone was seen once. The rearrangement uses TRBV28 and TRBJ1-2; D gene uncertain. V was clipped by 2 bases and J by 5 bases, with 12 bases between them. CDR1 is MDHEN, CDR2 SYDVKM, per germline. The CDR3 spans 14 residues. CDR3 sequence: CASSLNGEAYGYTF. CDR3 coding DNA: TGTGCCAGCAGTTTAAACGGTGAGGCTTATGGCTACACCTTC.

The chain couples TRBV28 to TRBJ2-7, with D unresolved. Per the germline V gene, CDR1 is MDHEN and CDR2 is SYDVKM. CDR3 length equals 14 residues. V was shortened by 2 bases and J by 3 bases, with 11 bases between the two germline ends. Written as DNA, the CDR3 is TGTGCCAGCAGTTTAGCGGAGCCCTTCTACGAGCAGTACTTC. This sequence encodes CASSLAEPFYEQYF.

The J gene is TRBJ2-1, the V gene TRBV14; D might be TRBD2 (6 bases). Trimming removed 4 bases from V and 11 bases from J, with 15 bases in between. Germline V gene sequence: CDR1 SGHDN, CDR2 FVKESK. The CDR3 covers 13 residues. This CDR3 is CASSLGGATKQFF. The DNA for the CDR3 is TGTGCCAGCAGCCTGGGAGGCGCTACAAAGCAGTTCTTC.

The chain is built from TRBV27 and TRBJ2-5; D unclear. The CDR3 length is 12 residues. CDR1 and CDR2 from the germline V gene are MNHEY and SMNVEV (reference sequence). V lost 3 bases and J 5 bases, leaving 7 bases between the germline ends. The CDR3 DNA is TGTGCCAGCAGTTTGGATCGGGAGACCCAGTACTTC. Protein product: CASSLDRETQYF.

The CDR3 DNA reads as TGCAGCGATCGGGGACAGGGCCCCCCTTATGGCTACACCTTC. It yields the protein CSDRGQGPPYGYTF. This chain connects TRBV29-1 to TRBJ1-2; 9 bases agree with TRBD1. The junction had 11 bases not matched to a gene; V was cut back by 7 bases and J by 5 bases. Germline loops: CDR1 SQVTM, CDR2 ANQGSEA. The CDR3 is 14 amino acids.

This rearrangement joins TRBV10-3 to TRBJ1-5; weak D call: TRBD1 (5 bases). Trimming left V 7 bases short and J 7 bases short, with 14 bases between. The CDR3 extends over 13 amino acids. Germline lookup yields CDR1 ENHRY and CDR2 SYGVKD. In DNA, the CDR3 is TGTGCCATCACGGGGGGGGAAGGACAGCCCCAGCATTTT. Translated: CAITGGEGQPQHF.

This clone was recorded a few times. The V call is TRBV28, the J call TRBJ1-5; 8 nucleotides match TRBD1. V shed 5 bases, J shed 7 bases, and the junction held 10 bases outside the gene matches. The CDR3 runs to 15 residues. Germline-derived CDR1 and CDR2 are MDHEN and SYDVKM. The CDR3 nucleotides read TGTGCCAGCAGTGGCGAGCAGGGGGCGCGGCAGCCCCAGCATTTT. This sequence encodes CASSGEQGARQPQHF.

In DNA form, the CDR3 reads TGTGCCAGCAGCCCCTTGGAGGCTTTCTTT. It specifies CASSPLEAFF. The chain carries TRBV9 and TRBJ1-1, with D unresolved. Per germline, CDR1 SGDLS and CDR2 YYNGEE. V dropped 4 bases and J dropped 11 bases, with 9 bases sitting between them. The CDR3 length is 10 residues. Full variable domain (outside the CDR3, taken from reference TRBV9 and TRBJ1-1): DSGVTQTPKHLITATGQRVTLRCSPRSGDLSVYWYQQSLDQGLQFLIQYYNGEERAKGNILERFSAQQFPDLHSELNLSSLELGDSALYFCASSPLEAFFGQGTRLTVV.

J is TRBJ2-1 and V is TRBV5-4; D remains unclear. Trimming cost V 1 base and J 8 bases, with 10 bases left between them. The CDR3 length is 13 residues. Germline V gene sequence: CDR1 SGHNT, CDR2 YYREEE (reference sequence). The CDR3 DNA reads TGTGCCAGCAGCTTGCTGTTGGGCGATGAGCAGTTCTTC. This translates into CASSLLLGDEQFF.